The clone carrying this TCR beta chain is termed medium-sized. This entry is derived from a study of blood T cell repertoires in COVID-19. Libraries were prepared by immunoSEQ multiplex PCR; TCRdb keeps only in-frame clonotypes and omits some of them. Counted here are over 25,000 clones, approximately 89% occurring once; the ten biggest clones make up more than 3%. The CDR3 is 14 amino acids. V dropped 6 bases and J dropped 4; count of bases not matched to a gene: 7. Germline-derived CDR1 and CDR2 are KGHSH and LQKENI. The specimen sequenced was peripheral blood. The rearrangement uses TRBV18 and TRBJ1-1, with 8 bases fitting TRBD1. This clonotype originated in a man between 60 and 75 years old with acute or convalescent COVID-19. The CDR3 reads CASSLRTGLTEAFF. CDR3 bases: TGTGCCAGCTCTCTTCGGACAGGGCTCACTGAAGCTTTCTTT.